This TCR beta chain appears in the sequencing data of a study of CD8 T cells in ankylosing spondylitis. General study points: Typical of ankylosing spondylitis blood, it appeared, was a TCR beta motif of eight highly homologous variants.

This clonotype was recorded a few times. The antigen is unknown. TCRdb reanalysed the 5' RACE reads using MiXCR and keeps one entry per CDR3 protein. The repertoire holds some 450,000 distinct CDR3 sequences, with roughly a sixth as singletons. Source material: blood, either unsorted or a sorted T cell fraction (not recorded which). This TCR came from a male donor with ankylosing spondylitis.

The CDR3 bases are TGCGCCAGCAGCCAAGATTGGGCAGGGGATACGCAGTATTTT. Translating it yields CASSQDWAGDTQYF. The gene calls are TRBV4-1 and TRBJ2-3; perhaps TRBD1 as D (5 bases). This CDR3 comprises 14 residues. Germline CDR1 and CDR2: MGHRA and YSYEKL. With 0 bases removed from V and 6 bases from J, the gap between germline ends came to 10 bases.